Listed here are 3 T cell receptor beta chains from one sample, sequenced in a study of T cells in Graves' hyperthyroidism and ophthalmopathy. RNA transcripts served as the template for amplifying TCR beta CDR3 regions. The HTBI set primed first-round TCR CDR3 RT-PCR. A single record per CDR3 protein comes from TCRdb applying MiXCR to the multiplex PCR reads. In the table there are over 700,000 distinct CDR3 sequences, about a third of which are singletons. The source material was blood. The source is a woman aged 40 to 50 with Graves' hyperthyroidism.

The chain recombines TRBV30 with TRBJ1-4; D is unresolved. This CDR3 comprises 14 residues. The V and J ends lost 6 bases and 4 bases respectively, with 15 bases between them. Germline CDR1 GTSNPN, CDR2 SVGIG (reference sequence). The CDR3 loop reads CACKLRHDNEKLFF. CDR3 coding DNA: TGTGCCTGCAAGCTGAGGCATGATAATGAAAAACTGTTTTTT.

This clonotype was counted at least ten times. The rearrangement uses TRBV20-1 and TRBJ1-5, with 7 bases fitting TRBD1. CDR1 and CDR2 (germline): DFQATT, SNEGSKA (reference sequence). CDR3 size: 13 residues. V shed 6 bases, J shed 0 bases, and the junction held 2 bases outside the gene matches. CDR3 sequence: CSAHRGSNQPQHF. CDR3 DNA sequence: TGCAGTGCGCACAGGGGTAGCAATCAGCCCCAGCATTTT.

The V and J genes are TRBV28 and TRBJ2-7; TRBD2 matches at 11 bases. The CDR3 runs to 15 residues. Germline V gene sequence: CDR1 MDHEN, CDR2 SYDVKM. V shed 7 bases and J 6 bases; nucleotides not matched to a gene: 11. The chain's CDR3 is CASIPPTSGAGEQYF. The CDR3 bases are TGTGCCAGCATCCCCCCGACTAGCGGGGCTGGCGAGCAGTACTTC.